The 10 T cell receptor beta chains listed next were all sequenced from one sample in a study of post-analysis software for immune sequencing data. General observations from the study: The study found TRBV5-6, TRBV5-1 and TRBV20-1 among four to six TRBV segments more frequent in patients than controls.

These TCRs are of unknown antigen specificity. Libraries were made from TCR beta cDNA, and they carried unique molecular identifiers. TCRdb independently ran MiXCR on the PCR reads; one entry per CDR3 protein. The sample lists more than 450,000 distinct CDR3 sequences, 34% occurring once. Sequences were obtained from blood. The receptors were gathered from a girl aged 2 to 17 with multiple sclerosis.

The chain combines TRBV3-1 with TRBJ1-1; D not resolved. Trimming removed 3 bases from V and 3 bases from J, with 5 bases in between. Germline CDR1 reads LGHDT; CDR2 reads YNNKEL (reference sequence). The CDR3 totals 12 residues. The CDR3 region is CASSQSDTEAFF. The DNA for the CDR3 is TGTGCCAGCAGCCAGAGCGACACTGAAGCTTTCTTT. Full variable domain (rest looked up from reference TRBV3-1 and TRBJ1-1): DTAVSQTPKYLVTQMGNDKSIKCEQNLGHDTMYWYKQDSKKFLKIMFSYNNKELIINETVPNRFSPKSPDKAHLNLHINSLELGDSAVYFCASSQSDTEAFFGQGTRLTVV.

As for this clonotype: One end of the junction varies from germline; a read error may be responsible. This chain joins TRBV20-1 and TRBJ2-5; D not certain. Germline loops: CDR1 DFQATT, CDR2 SNEGSKA (reference sequence). CDR3 length equals 13 residues. CDR3 nucleotide sequence: TGCGGTGCCCAGAATCCGCTCAGAGAGACCCAGTACTTC. This translates into CGAQNPLRETQYF.

The chain employs TRBV2 and TRBJ2-1; the match to TRBD2 covers 10 bases. The CDR3 is 15 residues long. Germline values: CDR1 SNHLY, CDR2 FYNNEI. The J segment lost 10 bases and the V segment lost 7 bases, leaving 13 bases of the junction unmatched. The CDR3 sequence: CASTDLAGAAGEQFF. The CDR3 bases are TGTGCCAGCACCGATCTAGCGGGGGCCGCAGGGGAGCAGTTCTTC.

This clonotype came up a few times. Sequence at one end of the junction differs from germline and may be a read error. The CDR3 nucleotides are TGTGCCAACAGCTTGGGGGACGTTGAGGGTAACATTCAGTACTTC. Residues: CANSLGDVEGNIQYF. The chain uses TRBV7-2 and TRBJ2-4; D tentatively reads TRBD1 or TRBD2 (5 bases each). The CDR3 has 15 residues. Germline V gives CDR1 SGHTA, CDR2 FQGNSA.

The V and J genes are TRBV20-1 and TRBJ2-3; 7 nucleotides line up with TRBD2. The trim removed 1 base at V and 2 bases at J, leaving 3 bases unmatched. Germline V gene lookup returns CDR1 DFQATT and CDR2 SNEGSKA (reference sequence). CDR3 length: 14 amino acids. CDR3 in amino acids: CSARGLAYTDTQYF. The CDR3 coding sequence is TGCAGTGCTAGAGGACTAGCCTACACAGATACGCAGTATTTT.

The chain recombines TRBV3-1 with TRBJ1-4; D is uncertain. The germline V gene has CDR1 LGHDT and CDR2 YNNKEL (reference sequence). The V and J ends lost 3 bases and 4 bases respectively, with 6 bases between them. The CDR3 is 13 residues long. The CDR3 DNA reads TGTGCCAGCAGCCATGCCGGTAATGAAAAACTGTTTTTT. Translation gives CASSHAGNEKLFF.

This clonotype was seen more than once but under ten times. The CDR3 protein is CASSLDLWGGINEQFF. CDR3 coding DNA: TGTGCCAGCAGCTTAGATCTCTGGGGGGGGATTAATGAGCAGTTCTTC. This chain joins TRBV7-9 and TRBJ2-1; 7 bases agree with TRBD2. Germline V lookup: CDR1 SEHNR, CDR2 FQNEAQ (reference sequence). This CDR3 is built from 16 residues. The V gene end was trimmed by 1 base and the J gene end by 7 bases; junction bases not matched to a gene: 10.

This clonotype was detected a few times. Written as DNA, the CDR3 is TGTGCCAGCAGACAGGGGGCGTCTAACTATGGCTACACCTTC. It translates to CASRQGASNYGYTF. The chain joins TRBV2 to TRBJ1-2; 9 nucleotides match TRBD1. J was trimmed by 0 bases and V by 6 bases; bases with no gene match: 2. The CDR3 is made up of 14 amino acids. Germline CDR1 is SNHLY and CDR2 is FYNNEI.

V usage is TRBV24-1 and J usage is TRBJ1-2; D gene uncertain. The germline V gene has CDR1 KGHDR and CDR2 SFDVKD. Trimming stripped 3 bases from V and 4 bases from J, with 20 bases between. This CDR3 has 17 residues. In DNA form, the CDR3 reads TGTGCCACCAGTGATCCACCGGACCTGGAGGAGGTCTATGGCTACACCTTC. Translation: CATSDPPDLEEVYGYTF.

The rearrangement uses TRBV3-1 and TRBJ1-4; D may be TRBD1 (6 bases). V was shortened by 0 bases and J by 2 bases, with 13 bases between the two germline ends. Germline V lookup: CDR1 LGHDT, CDR2 YNNKEL (reference sequence). The CDR3 sequence is 17 residues long. The CDR3 DNA is TGTGCCAGCAGCCAAGATATGGGTACAGGGACTAATGAAAAACTGTTTTTT. Protein: CASSQDMGTGTNEKLFF. Supplemented by reference TRBV3-1 and TRBJ1-4, the full variable domain reads DTAVSQTPKYLVTQMGNDKSIKCEQNLGHDTMYWYKQDSKKFLKIMFSYNNKELIINETVPNRFSPKSPDKAHLNLHINSLELGDSAVYFCASSQDMGTGTNEKLFFGSGTQLSVL.